These T cell receptor beta chains were read from a single sample in a study of T-cell memory formation after mild COVID-19. TCRdb used MiXCR to reprocess the 5' RACE reads, holding one entry per CDR3 protein. The sample contains roughly 620,000 distinct CDR3 sequences, over 15% of which appear only once. The source material was PBMCs or a T cell subset sorted from them (not recorded which). Every receptor here comes from an adult woman who had mild COVID-19 (a few samples of this study predate the infection). Cell type and time point are not known. Each CDR3 is given with its conserved first and last residue. D genes are given only for firm matches. Not all rows give a size; the values are once, few, many and, for expanded clones, a class.

clone_size: once; d_call: -; v_call: TRBV24-1; j_call: TRBJ2-7; cdr3_aa: CATSDSRHHSYEQYF; cdr3_nt: TGTGCCACCAGTGATTCCCGACATCACTCCTACGAGCAGTACTTC
clone_size: -; d_call: -; v_call: TRBV12-3/TRBV12-4; j_call: TRBJ2-5; cdr3_aa: CASSPFGRSPAQETQYF; cdr3_nt: TGTGCCAGCAGCCCTTTTGGTAGGAGCCCTGCCCAAGAGACCCAGTACTTC
clone_size: -; d_call: -; v_call: TRBV6-5; j_call: TRBJ1-6; cdr3_aa: CASSPDRRSPNSPLHF; cdr3_nt: TGTGCCAGCAGCCCCGACAGGCGGAGCCCGAATTCACCCCTCCACTTT
clone_size: -; d_call: -; v_call: TRBV12-3/TRBV12-4; j_call: TRBJ1-2; cdr3_aa: CASSLFRRGDGYTF; cdr3_nt: TGTGCCAGCAGTTTATTCCGGCGGGGTGATGGCTACACCTTC
clone_size: -; d_call: -; v_call: TRBV7-9; j_call: TRBJ2-7; cdr3_aa: CASSDDSYEQYF; cdr3_nt: TGTGCCAGCAGCGATGACAGCTACGAGCAGTACTTC
clone_size: -; d_call: -; v_call: TRBV12-3/TRBV12-4; j_call: TRBJ2-3; cdr3_aa: CASIALGPDTQYF; cdr3_nt: TGTGCCAGCATCGCCTTGGGTCCAGATACGCAGTATTTT
clone_size: few; d_call: TRBD1; v_call: TRBV9; j_call: TRBJ1-1; cdr3_aa: CASSDDTGGTATEAFF; cdr3_nt: TGTGCCAGCAGCGATGATACGGGGGGGACAGCCACTGAAGCTTTCTTT
clone_size: few; d_call: -; v_call: TRBV20-1; j_call: TRBJ1-1; cdr3_aa: CSARGGPMGTEAFF; cdr3_nt: TGCAGTGCTAGAGGAGGACCCATGGGGACTGAAGCTTTCTTT
clone_size: few; d_call: -; v_call: TRBV10-2; j_call: TRBJ2-7; cdr3_aa: CASRARQDYEQYF; cdr3_nt: TGCGCCAGCAGGGCCAGACAGGACTACGAGCAGTACTTC
clone_size: few; d_call: TRBD1; v_call: TRBV7-3; j_call: TRBJ1-1; cdr3_aa: CASSLIPDRGLGNTEAFF; cdr3_nt: TGTGCCAGCAGCTTAATCCCGGACAGGGGCCTGGGCAACACTGAAGCTTTCTTT
clone_size: few; d_call: -; v_call: TRBV6-5; j_call: TRBJ1-3; cdr3_aa: CASSYSSADTYPGNTIYF; cdr3_nt: TGTGCCAGCAGTTACTCGAGTGCCGATACCTACCCTGGAAACACCATATATTTT
clone_size: few; d_call: -; v_call: TRBV4-1; j_call: TRBJ1-2; cdr3_aa: CASSHPMEGQGRGYTF; cdr3_nt: TGCGCCAGCAGCCATCCCATGGAAGGGCAAGGGAGAGGCTACACCTTC
clone_size: few; d_call: TRBD2; v_call: TRBV24-1; j_call: TRBJ2-3; cdr3_aa: CATSDIGLARDTQYF; cdr3_nt: TGTGCCACCAGTGATATCGGACTAGCGAGGGATACGCAGTATTTT
clone_size: -; d_call: -; v_call: TRBV7-6; j_call: TRBJ2-2; cdr3_aa: CASSLAQGRTGELFF; cdr3_nt: TGTGCCAGCAGCTTAGCGCAGGGAAGGACCGGGGAGCTGTTTTTT
clone_size: -; d_call: -; v_call: TRBV2; j_call: TRBJ1-2; cdr3_aa: CASNGQYKNYGYTF; cdr3_nt: TGTGCCAGCAATGGACAGTATAAGAACTATGGCTACACCTTC
clone_size: few; d_call: TRBD2; v_call: TRBV9; j_call: TRBJ2-1; cdr3_aa: CASSVPQTSGRPEQFF; cdr3_nt: TGTGCCAGCAGCGTCCCACAGACTAGCGGGAGGCCCGAGCAGTTCTTC
clone_size: -; d_call: -; v_call: TRBV15; j_call: TRBJ1-6; cdr3_aa: CATSRRDSPPLHF; cdr3_nt: TGTGCCACCAGCCGGCGGGACTCACCACCCCTCCACTTT
clone_size: few; d_call: TRBD1; v_call: TRBV29-1; j_call: TRBJ2-7; cdr3_aa: CSAAQGQGTYEQYF; cdr3_nt: TGCAGCGCAGCTCAGGGACAGGGCACCTACGAGCAGTACTTC
clone_size: -; d_call: -; v_call: TRBV20-1; j_call: TRBJ1-1; cdr3_aa: CSARLGHPNTEAFF; cdr3_nt: TGCAGTGCTAGACTGGGACATCCGAACACTGAAGCTTTCTTT
clone_size: few; d_call: TRBD2; v_call: TRBV12-3/TRBV12-4; j_call: TRBJ2-1; cdr3_aa: CASSLASTSFEQFF; cdr3_nt: TGTGCCAGCAGTTTAGCCTCGACTAGCTTTGAGCAGTTCTTC
clone_size: -; d_call: -; v_call: TRBV20-1; j_call: TRBJ2-3; cdr3_aa: CSAWSRSTDTQYF; cdr3_nt: TGCAGTGCTTGGAGCAGGAGCACAGATACGCAGTATTTT
clone_size: -; d_call: -; v_call: TRBV7-9; j_call: TRBJ1-6; cdr3_aa: CASSLTGGSNSPLHF; cdr3_nt: TGTGCCAGCAGCCTCACGGGGGGTAGCAATTCACCCCTCCACTTT
clone_size: few; d_call: TRBD2; v_call: TRBV7-9; j_call: TRBJ2-3; cdr3_aa: CASSSSSGRASDTQYF; cdr3_nt: TGTGCCAGCAGCTCCTCTAGCGGGAGGGCGTCAGATACGCAGTATTTT
clone_size: few; d_call: -; v_call: TRBV2; j_call: TRBJ2-5; cdr3_aa: CASKGGFLETQYF; cdr3_nt: TGTGCCAGCAAAGGGGGATTCTTGGAGACCCAGTACTTC
clone_size: -; d_call: TRBD1; v_call: TRBV15; j_call: TRBJ1-4; cdr3_aa: CATSRDLTGGVGATNEKLFF; cdr3_nt: TGTGCCACCAGCAGAGATCTAACAGGGGGCGTGGGGGCAACTAATGAAAAACTGTTTTTT
clone_size: few; d_call: -; v_call: TRBV12-3/TRBV12-4; j_call: TRBJ2-7; cdr3_aa: CASRGLYEQYF; cdr3_nt: TGTGCCAGCAGGGGGTTATACGAGCAGTACTTC
clone_size: -; d_call: -; v_call: TRBV10-3; j_call: TRBJ1-6; cdr3_aa: CAISESVGVTYNSPLHF; cdr3_nt: TGTGCCATCAGTGAGTCGGTGGGAGTCACCTATAATTCACCCCTCCACTTT
clone_size: -; d_call: TRBD1; v_call: TRBV19; j_call: TRBJ1-6; cdr3_aa: CASQGANNSPLHF; cdr3_nt: TGTGCCAGCCAGGGGGCAAATAATTCACCCCTCCACTTT
clone_size: -; d_call: TRBD1; v_call: TRBV7-6; j_call: TRBJ1-1; cdr3_aa: CASTNDRGNTEAFF; cdr3_nt: TGTGCCAGCACGAACGACAGGGGGAACACTGAAGCTTTCTTT
clone_size: -; d_call: -; v_call: TRBV6-5; j_call: TRBJ2-1; cdr3_aa: CASSYSTPFKSYNEQFF; cdr3_nt: TGTGCCAGCAGTTACTCGACCCCTTTTAAGAGCTACAATGAGCAGTTCTTC
clone_size: few; d_call: -; v_call: TRBV10-3; j_call: TRBJ2-1; cdr3_aa: CAIGELNEQFF; cdr3_nt: TGTGCCATCGGGGAGCTCAATGAGCAGTTCTTC
clone_size: few; d_call: TRBD1; v_call: TRBV9; j_call: TRBJ2-4; cdr3_aa: CASSLRGQGRNIQYF; cdr3_nt: TGTGCCAGCAGCCTCCGAGGACAGGGTAGGAACATTCAGTACTTC
clone_size: -; d_call: TRBD1; v_call: TRBV7-8; j_call: TRBJ1-3; cdr3_aa: CASSLAQGTGVNTIYF; cdr3_nt: TGTGCCAGCAGCTTAGCGCAGGGGACAGGGGTGAACACCATATATTTT
clone_size: few; d_call: -; v_call: TRBV7-2; j_call: TRBJ2-7; cdr3_aa: CASSLLQGAYEQYF; cdr3_nt: TGTGCCAGCAGCTTACTGCAGGGCGCCTACGAGCAGTACTTC
clone_size: -; d_call: -; v_call: TRBV6-6; j_call: TRBJ2-7; cdr3_aa: CASTQDNGKGYEQYF; cdr3_nt: TGTGCCAGCACCCAGGACAATGGCAAAGGCTACGAGCAGTACTTC
clone_size: -; d_call: -; v_call: TRBV3-1; j_call: TRBJ1-6; cdr3_aa: CASSQDPGRDSPLHF; cdr3_nt: TGTGCCAGCAGCCAAGATCCGGGGCGAGATTCACCCCTCCACTTT
clone_size: -; d_call: TRBD1; v_call: TRBV12-3/TRBV12-4; j_call: TRBJ1-5; cdr3_aa: CASSTDRARGQPQHF; cdr3_nt: TGTGCCAGCAGCACCGACAGGGCCCGGGGTCAGCCCCAGCATTTT
clone_size: many; d_call: -; v_call: TRBV5-4; j_call: TRBJ2-7; cdr3_aa: CASSIRAFPYEQYF; cdr3_nt: TGTGCCAGCAGCATCAGGGCTTTCCCCTACGAGCAGTACTTC
clone_size: -; d_call: -; v_call: TRBV12-3/TRBV12-4; j_call: TRBJ2-1; cdr3_aa: CASSLLANAYNEQFF; cdr3_nt: TGTGCCAGCAGTTTACTCGCAAATGCCTACAATGAGCAGTTCTTC
clone_size: few; d_call: TRBD1; v_call: TRBV5-1; j_call: TRBJ2-7; cdr3_aa: CASRAGTGLSYEQYF; cdr3_nt: TGCGCCAGCAGGGCCGGGACAGGGCTCTCCTACGAGCAGTACTTC
clone_size: -; d_call: TRBD2; v_call: TRBV7-3; j_call: TRBJ2-2; cdr3_aa: CASSSGLAGASNTGELFF; cdr3_nt: TGTGCCAGCAGCTCCGGACTAGCGGGGGCCTCGAACACCGGGGAGCTGTTTTTT
clone_size: few; d_call: TRBD1; v_call: TRBV5-1; j_call: TRBJ1-1; cdr3_aa: CASADTPGQDEAFF; cdr3_nt: TGCGCCAGTGCAGATACTCCGGGACAGGATGAAGCTTTCTTT
clone_size: few; d_call: TRBD1; v_call: TRBV4-1; j_call: TRBJ2-1; cdr3_aa: CASSHYAGTGGLNEQFF; cdr3_nt: TGCGCCAGCAGCCATTATGCCGGGACAGGGGGCTTAAATGAGCAGTTCTTC
clone_size: few; d_call: TRBD2; v_call: TRBV20-1; j_call: TRBJ2-1; cdr3_aa: CSARDRTSGDYNEQFF; cdr3_nt: TGCAGTGCTAGAGATCGGACTAGCGGAGATTACAATGAGCAGTTCTTC
clone_size: few; d_call: -; v_call: TRBV6-6; j_call: TRBJ1-5; cdr3_aa: CASTPGWGVGNQPQHF; cdr3_nt: TGTGCCAGCACCCCAGGATGGGGAGTCGGCAATCAGCCCCAGCATTTT
clone_size: few; d_call: -; v_call: TRBV10-3; j_call: TRBJ2-7; cdr3_aa: CAISPPPAASYEQYF; cdr3_nt: TGTGCCATCAGCCCTCCTCCAGCGGCCTCCTACGAGCAGTACTTC
clone_size: -; d_call: TRBD1; v_call: TRBV5-1; j_call: TRBJ1-1; cdr3_aa: CASSPTRGEAFF; cdr3_nt: TGCGCCAGCAGCCCAACCAGGGGGGAAGCTTTCTTT
clone_size: few; d_call: TRBD1; v_call: TRBV15; j_call: TRBJ2-2; cdr3_aa: CATSRDRRTGRGTGELFF; cdr3_nt: TGTGCCACCAGCAGAGATCGGCGGACAGGGAGAGGTACCGGGGAGCTGTTTTTT
clone_size: few; d_call: -; v_call: TRBV11-2; j_call: TRBJ2-1; cdr3_aa: CASQTGYNEQFF; cdr3_nt: TGTGCCAGTCAGACGGGATACAATGAGCAGTTCTTC
clone_size: many; d_call: TRBD1; v_call: TRBV24-1; j_call: TRBJ2-5; cdr3_aa: CATSDLGHGQGSETQYF; cdr3_nt: TGTGCCACCAGTGATTTGGGGCATGGACAGGGTTCGGAGACCCAGTACTTC
clone_size: -; d_call: -; v_call: TRBV29-1; j_call: TRBJ1-5; cdr3_aa: CSAEDGGTQHF; cdr3_nt: TGCAGCGCTGAGGACGGGGGGACCCAGCATTTT
clone_size: -; d_call: TRBD2; v_call: TRBV19; j_call: TRBJ2-1; cdr3_aa: CASSQGLAGGPLFNEQFF; cdr3_nt: TGTGCCAGTAGTCAGGGACTAGCGGGGGGGCCTTTATTTAATGAGCAGTTCTTC
clone_size: few; d_call: TRBD2; v_call: TRBV6-5; j_call: TRBJ2-1; cdr3_aa: CASSHGGGRDFEQFF; cdr3_nt: TGTGCCAGCAGCCACGGGGGGGGGCGCGATTTTGAGCAGTTCTTC
clone_size: -; d_call: TRBD1; v_call: TRBV12-3/TRBV12-4; j_call: TRBJ2-1; cdr3_aa: CASSFGKGQGRNEQFF; cdr3_nt: TGTGCCAGCAGTTTTGGCAAAGGACAGGGGCGCAATGAGCAGTTCTTC
clone_size: -; d_call: -; v_call: TRBV7-6; j_call: TRBJ2-7; cdr3_aa: CASSPGRSAEQYF; cdr3_nt: TGTGCCAGCAGCCCTGGGAGGAGCGCCGAGCAGTACTTC
clone_size: few; d_call: -; v_call: TRBV7-2; j_call: TRBJ2-2; cdr3_aa: CASSLGFIRSGELFF; cdr3_nt: TGTGCCAGCAGCTTAGGATTCATTCGGTCCGGGGAGCTGTTTTTT
clone_size: few; d_call: -; v_call: TRBV7-2; j_call: TRBJ2-3; cdr3_aa: CASSFTGGDTQYF; cdr3_nt: TGTGCCAGCAGCTTTACCGGAGGAGATACGCAGTATTTT
clone_size: -; d_call: -; v_call: TRBV12-3/TRBV12-4; j_call: TRBJ1-3; cdr3_aa: CASSLQGPSGNTIYF; cdr3_nt: TGTGCCAGCAGTTTACAGGGACCCTCTGGAAACACCATATATTTT